One T cell receptor (beta chain) is described in this entry. This entry comes from a study of cytomegalovirus exposure and HLA in healthy donors. The CDR3 runs to 13 residues. CDR1 is SGHVS, CDR2 FNYEAQ, per germline. V dropped 4 bases and J dropped 9 bases, with 13 bases sitting between them. PCR employed 60 Vbeta and 13 Jbeta primers. Per the authors' pipeline: Around 10 million of the roughly 80 million unique TCR beta chains counted in a later analysis were shared. TCRdb's copy holds only in-frame clones and misses some; the assay was immunoSEQ multiplex PCR. V and J calls and clone size are copied from that table; D and trimming were computed from the DNA. This table holds roughly 70,000 clones, roughly four fifths found once.

The sequencing sample was made of PBMCs. This chain joins TRBV7-6 and TRBJ2-1; maybe TRBD2 (5 bases). The receptor was isolated from a man aged 50 to 59 in good health and CMV-seronegative. The CDR3 protein is CASSSRTLGEQFF. In nucleotides, the CDR3 is TGTGCCAGCAGCTCCCGGACTTTGGGTGAGCAGTTCTTC.